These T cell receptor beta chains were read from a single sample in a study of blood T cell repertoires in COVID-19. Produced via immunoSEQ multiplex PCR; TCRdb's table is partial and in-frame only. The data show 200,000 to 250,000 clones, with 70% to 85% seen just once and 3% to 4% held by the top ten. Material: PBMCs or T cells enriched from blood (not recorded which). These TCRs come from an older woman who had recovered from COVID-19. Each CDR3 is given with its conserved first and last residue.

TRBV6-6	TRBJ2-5	CASLPGRGGLQETQYF
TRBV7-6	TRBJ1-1	CASSLEAATMNTEAFF
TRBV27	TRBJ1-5	CASSGEGRNQPQHF
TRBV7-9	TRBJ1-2	CASSVDNAYGYTF
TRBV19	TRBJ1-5	CASSWTLWGGSNQPQHF
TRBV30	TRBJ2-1	CAWSDAGGEQFF
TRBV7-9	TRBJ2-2	CASSLSGGYTGELFF
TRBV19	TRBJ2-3	CASSRSGTGTTDTQYF
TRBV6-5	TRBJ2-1	CASNRGGDEQFF
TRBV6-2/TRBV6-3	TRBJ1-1	CASSNAGARAFF
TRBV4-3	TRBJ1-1	CASSQFDRNTEAFF
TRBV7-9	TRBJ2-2	CASSFARGGELFF
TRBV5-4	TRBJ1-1	CASSLERLNTEAFF
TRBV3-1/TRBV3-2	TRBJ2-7	CASSQSGRGGKYEQYF
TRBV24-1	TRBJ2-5	CATSATGDTGTQYF
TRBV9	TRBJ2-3	CASTRLAASTDTQYF
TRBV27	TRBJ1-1	CASSSSRDRASGGTEAFF
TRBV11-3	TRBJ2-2	CASSLDRAVAAGTGELFF
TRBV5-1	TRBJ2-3	CASSPRTSGTDTQYF
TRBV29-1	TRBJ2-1	CSVRGLAGAGEQFF
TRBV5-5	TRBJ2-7	CASSLVLAGGRHPSYEQYF
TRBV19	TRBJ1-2	CASRHDNNLLGYTF
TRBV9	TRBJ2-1	CASSARSEQFF
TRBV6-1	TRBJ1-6	CASSERQGSNSPLHF
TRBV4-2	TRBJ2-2	CASSQEVGQGSGELFF
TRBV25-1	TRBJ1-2	CASSSRDRGLGYTF
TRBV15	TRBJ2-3	CATSRDRADTQYF
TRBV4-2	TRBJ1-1	CASSPPGGWTEAFF
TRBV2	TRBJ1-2	CASSPDRVRHGYTF
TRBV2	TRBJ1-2	CASSVGTAYGYTF
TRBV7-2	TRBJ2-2	CASSPLPNTGELFF
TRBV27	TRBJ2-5	CASSRERRGETQYF
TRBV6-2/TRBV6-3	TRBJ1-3	CASSLGGSWKNTIYF
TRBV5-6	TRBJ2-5	CASSWGLTQETQYF
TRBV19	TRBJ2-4	CASSIDRGGDINIQYF
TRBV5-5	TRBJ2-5	CASSLVRGTATQYF
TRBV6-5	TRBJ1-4	CASSYKGAHNEKLFF
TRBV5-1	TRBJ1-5	CASSFTGDQPQHF
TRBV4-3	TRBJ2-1	CASSHRDRGFNEQFF
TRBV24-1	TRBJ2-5	CATSDRQFETQYF
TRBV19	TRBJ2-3	CASSSLPGRGTDTQYF
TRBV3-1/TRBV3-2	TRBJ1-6	CASSQGQGGSPLHF
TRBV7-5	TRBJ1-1	CARSLESGSTEAFF
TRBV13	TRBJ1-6	CASSFGQGRILNSPLHF
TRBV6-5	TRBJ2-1	CASSYEASLRREQFF
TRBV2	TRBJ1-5	CASSESETYQPQHF
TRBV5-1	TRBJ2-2	CASSLWRQNTGELFF
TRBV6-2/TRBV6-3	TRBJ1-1	CASSLLTGITEAFF
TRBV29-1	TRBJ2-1	CSVFGTSGFLGAYNEQFF
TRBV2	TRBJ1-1	CASNPTGMNTEAFF
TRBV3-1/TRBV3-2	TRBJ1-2	CASSQVGFTGESGYTF
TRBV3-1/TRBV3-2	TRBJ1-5	CASSLAGTGGNQPQHF
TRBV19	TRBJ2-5	CASKGTGVAETQYF
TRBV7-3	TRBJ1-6	CASSSTGTGGSPLHF
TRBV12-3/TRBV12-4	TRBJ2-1	CASTGTRDEQFF
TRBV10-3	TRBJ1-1	CAIRLTEDTEAFF
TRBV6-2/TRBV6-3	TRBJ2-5	CASSYSRGTRAQETQYF